This paragraph covers one TCR beta chain sequence. Its matching antigen is unknown. At one boundary the junction diverges from the germline segment, which might be a read error. This CDR3 is built from 16 residues. Germline V gene lookup returns CDR1 SGHRS and CDR2 YFSETQ. The data originate from a study of T cell clones after liver transplantation. Study background: Pre-transplant mixed lymphocyte reactions yielded third-party-reactive TCRbeta sequences as comparators for graft-donor-reactive sequences. HCV positivity affected three of eight recipients; the rest lacked autoimmune or viral indications.

Study-level results: Small, mixed patient groups and varying post-transplant times limit these conclusions. In a couple of subjects, few donor cells limited the measurable donor-reactive repertoire.

Clones were sequenced by immunoSEQ multiplex PCR, and TCRdb holds only the in-frame ones, with some missing. Here the sample spans 90,000 to 120,000 clones, approximately 78% being singletons. This TCR came from a human donor who received a liver transplant. Here the sequenced sample was CD4+ T cells from blood, taken before liver transplant. This chain joins TRBV5-1 and TRBJ2-2; 8 nucleotides agree with TRBD1. CDR3 sequence (DNA): TGCGCCAGCACCTTGGAGACAGGGGTGAACACCGGGGAGCTGTTTTTT. Encoded protein: CASTLETGVNTGELFF. The whole variable domain, filled in from reference TRBV5-1 and TRBJ2-2, reads KAGVTQTPRYLIKTRGQQVTLSCSPISGHRSVSWYQQTPGQGLQFLFEYFSETQRNKGNFPGRFSGRQFSNSRSEMNVSTLELGDSALYLCASTLETGVNTGELFFGEGSRLTVL.